This T cell receptor beta chain comes out of a study of blood T cell repertoires in COVID-19. Study context: The United States, Italy and Spain were the sources of the acute and convalescent COVID-19 samples. PBMCs, B-cell-depleted T cells, or T cells provided the cDNA or gDNA that made up the material.

CDR1 is SGHTA, CDR2 FQGTGA, per germline. This CDR3 is 15 amino acids long. V lost 5 bases and J 2 bases, leaving 15 bases between the germline ends. Authors' data handling: For nucleated cells, counts were estimated from reference gene primer amplification. Generated by immunoSEQ multiplex PCR, the TCRdb table keeps only in-frame clones and is missing some. V and J calls and clone size are given by that table; D and trimming were obtained from the DNA. The table has roughly 250,000 clones, around 88% seen once. The clonotype originates from a man in his forties or fifties with active or convalescent COVID-19. Material: peripheral blood. This sequence joins TRBV7-3 and TRBJ2-5; tentatively, D is TRBD2 (7 bases). In nucleotides, the CDR3 is TGTGCCAGCAGCCCCGAGGGGGGACTACAAGAGACCCAGTACTTC. This encodes CASSPEGGLQETQYF.